These 30 T cell receptor beta chains share one sample of origin, sequenced in a study of PD-L1 blockade in urothelial cancer. Method: immunoSEQ multiplex PCR; TCRdb's copy keeps in-frame clones and lacks some. The sample yields some 71,000 clones, about 89% seen once. This specimen consisted of PBMCs, obtained around atezolizumab (anti-PD-L1) treatment. These receptors came from a man in his 60s with urothelial cancer.

The rearrangement links TRBV5-1 to TRBJ2-1; TRBD1 aligns across 7 bases. V lost 0 bases, J lost 9 bases, and 6 bases stayed unmatched. CDR1 and CDR2 (germline): SGHRS, YFSETQ. The CDR3 is 14 amino acids. CDR3 coding DNA: TGCGCCAGCAGCTTGGGGCAGGGGGTAGGTGAGCAGTTCTTC. Translation gives CASSLGQGVGEQFF.

In nucleotides, the CDR3 is TGTGCCAGTAGTATAGATGTCGCGGGGCCCAGCTCCTACAATGAGCAGTTCTTC. As protein: CASSIDVAGPSSYNEQFF. The chain uses TRBV19 and TRBJ2-1; D is possibly TRBD2 (6 bases). Germline CDR1 and CDR2: LNHDA and SQIVND (reference sequence). This CDR3 contains 18 residues. The V end lost 0 bases, the J end lost 0 bases, and 15 bases lay between the germline ends.

The chain uses TRBV20-1 and TRBJ2-5; D may be TRBD2 (6 bases). This CDR3 is 11 amino acids long. Germline V gene lookup returns CDR1 DFQATT and CDR2 SNEGSKA (reference sequence). Between the trimmed V and J ends, which lost 5 bases and 5 bases, there was a span of 9 bases. CDR3 in amino acids: CSAEGLETQYF. The CDR3 nucleotides are TGCAGTGCTGAGGGACTGGAGACCCAGTACTTC.

The gene calls are TRBV5-1 and TRBJ2-1; weak D call: TRBD1 (5 bases). The germline V gene has CDR1 SGHRS and CDR2 YFSETQ. V was cut by 0 bases and J by 7 bases, with 17 bases left in between. The CDR3 totals 16 residues. CDR3 residues: CASSLEGPGRSNEQFF. The DNA for the CDR3 is TGCGCCAGCAGCTTGGAGGGGCCCGGACGATCGAATGAGCAGTTCTTC. Variable domain in full (rest from reference TRBV5-1 and TRBJ2-1): KAGVTQTPRYLIKTRGQQVTLSCSPISGHRSVSWYQQTPGQGLQFLFEYFSETQRNKGNFPGRFSGRQFSNSRSEMNVSTLELGDSALYLCASSLEGPGRSNEQFFGPGTRLTVL.

The chain is built from TRBV7-9 and TRBJ1-2; no clear D. Germline V gene data show CDR1 as SEHNR and CDR2 as FQNEAQ (reference sequence). Between the trimmed V and J ends, which lost 2 bases and 7 bases, there was a span of 14 bases. There are 14 residues in the CDR3. The CDR3: CASSLHQVAIGYTF. CDR3 nucleotide sequence: TGTGCCAGCAGCTTACATCAGGTGGCAATTGGCTACACCTTC.

The gene calls are TRBV7-8 and TRBJ2-7; D is perhaps TRBD1 (6 bases). The CDR3 loop spans 14 amino acids. Germline CDR1 is SGHVS and CDR2 is FQNEAQ. Trimming pared 4 bases from V and 2 bases from J, leaving 12 bases between. The CDR3 here is CASSSPQGPYEQYF. Written as DNA, the CDR3 is TGTGCCAGCAGCTCCCCCCAGGGGCCCTACGAGCAGTACTTC.

CDR3 nucleotide sequence: TGTGCCAGCAGCTTAGATGGGGGGACTAATGAAAAACTGTTTTTT. Its translation: CASSLDGGTNEKLFF. The chain has TRBV7-9 and TRBJ1-4, with D maybe TRBD1 (5 bases). CDR3 length equals 15 residues. V lost 1 base to trimming and J lost 2 bases, with 8 bases between them. Germline V gene lookup returns CDR1 SEHNR and CDR2 FQNEAQ (reference sequence).

The chain combines TRBV4-3 with TRBJ2-1; tentative D call: TRBD1 (5 bases). Per the germline V gene, CDR1 is LGHNA and CDR2 is YSLEER. CDR3 length: 16 amino acids. V dropped 0 bases and J dropped 3 bases, with 12 bases sitting between them. The CDR3 bases are TGCGCCAGCAGCCAAGAAGCCTCAGGGAACTACAATGAGCAGTTCTTC. This encodes CASSQEASGNYNEQFF.

V gene TRBV4-1 combines with J gene TRBJ2-4; no reliable D call. Trimming pared 2 bases from V and 3 bases from J, leaving 17 bases between. The length of the CDR3 is 17 residues. CDR1 is MGHRA, CDR2 YSYEKL, per germline. CDR3 bases: TGCGCCAGCAGCCAAATACAGACACCCTACGTCAAAAACATTCAGTACTTC. As protein: CASSQIQTPYVKNIQYF.

This clone was counted a single time. V gene TRBV7-2 combines with J gene TRBJ2-2; D ambiguous. V dropped 1 base and J dropped 9 bases, with 15 bases sitting between them. Germline lookup yields CDR1 SGHTA and CDR2 FQGNSA. The CDR3 contains 15 residues. The CDR3 DNA reads as TGTGCCAGCAGCTTAGTGATAGAAGCAACTCGGGAGCTGTTTTTT. Translated, it gives CASSLVIEATRELFF.

This clone was counted once. V and J are TRBV13 and TRBJ1-2, with 7 positions matching TRBD1. The CDR3 is made up of 13 amino acids. Germline values: CDR1 PRHDT, CDR2 FYEKMQ (reference sequence). The J segment lost 7 bases and the V segment lost 1 base, leaving 3 bases of the junction unmatched. The CDR3 spells CASSLETGIGYTF. The CDR3 nucleotides read TGTGCCAGCAGCTTAGAGACAGGGATTGGCTACACCTTC.

V usage is TRBV6-1 and J usage is TRBJ2-3; D is ambiguous. The V end was cut by 7 bases, the J end by 1 base, with 3 bases between. The germline CDR1 and CDR2 sequences are MNHNS and SASEGT. The CDR3 extends over 11 amino acids. The CDR3 sequence: CASTGTDTQYF. DNA for the CDR3: TGTGCCAGCACTGGCACAGATACGCAGTATTTT.

The CDR3 DNA follows: TGTGCCAGCACCACCCACTTGCTTCCCGGGGGACTATTAGAGACCCAGTACTTC. This sequence encodes CASTTHLLPGGLLETQYF. The V call is TRBV27, the J call TRBJ2-5, with 7 bases matching TRBD2. Germline V gives CDR1 MNHEY, CDR2 SMNVEV (reference sequence). The CDR3 is made up of 18 amino acids. J was trimmed by 4 bases and V by 7 bases; bases with no gene match: 21.

The genes are TRBV29-1 and TRBJ1-1, with 7 bases identical to TRBD1. This CDR3 region has 13 residues. Per germline, CDR1 SQVTM and CDR2 ANQGSEA. The junction had 6 bases not matched to a gene; V was cut back by 8 bases and J by 0 bases. The CDR3 nucleotides read TGCAGCCTCACGGGACAGATGAACACTGAAGCTTTCTTT. Amino acid sequence: CSLTGQMNTEAFF.

The chain couples TRBV6-6 to TRBJ2-2; D gene uncertain. Trimming removed 0 bases at V and 6 bases at J, with 11 bases between. CDR1 is MNHNY and CDR2 is SVGAGI in the germline V gene (reference sequence). The CDR3 consists of 15 residues. CDR3 bases: TGTGCCAGCAGTTACTCCAGACTGAAATCCGGGGAGCTGTTTTTT. Its translation: CASSYSRLKSGELFF.

The chain is built from TRBV19 and TRBJ2-7; 7 nucleotides match TRBD1. The CDR3 spans 13 residues. With V trimmed by 5 bases and J by 1 base, 2 bases remained unmatched. CDR1 LNHDA and CDR2 SQIVND come from the germline V gene (reference sequence). CDR3 sequence (DNA): TGTGCCAGTAGTCGCAGGGGGTCCTACGAGCAGTACTTC. Translation gives CASSRRGSYEQYF.

The chain recombines TRBV5-1 with TRBJ1-5; TRBD1 is a possible D gene (5 bases). The germline V and J ends were trimmed by 4 bases and 6 bases, with 14 bases remaining between them. Germline CDR1 is SGHRS and CDR2 is YFSETQ. The CDR3 contains 14 residues. The CDR3 region is CASSLGGGRQPQHF. The CDR3 DNA reads TGCGCCAGCAGCCTGGGGGGGGGACGTCAGCCCCAGCATTTT.

This chain uses TRBV10-3 with TRBJ2-1; 8 bases line up with TRBD2. Germline CDR1 is ENHRY and CDR2 is SYGVKD. This CDR3 has 18 residues. With V trimmed by 0 bases and J by 0 bases, 7 bases remained unmatched. CDR3 region: CAISESELAGLSYNEQFF. CDR3 coding DNA: TGTGCCATCAGTGAGTCGGAGCTAGCGGGCCTCTCCTACAATGAGCAGTTCTTC.

V gene TRBV10-3 combines with J gene TRBJ1-4; a weak D match, TRBD1 (5 bases). The germline V and J ends were trimmed by 11 bases and 2 bases, with 24 bases remaining between them. Germline lookup yields CDR1 ENHRY and CDR2 SYGVKD. This CDR3 contains 17 residues. The CDR3 DNA is TGTGCCGCGTCATCGGGGGGTATCCTATCGACTAATGAAAAACTGTTTTTT. Translated: CAASSGGILSTNEKLFF.

This rearrangement joins TRBV2 to TRBJ1-6, with 8 bases lining up with TRBD1. The V gene's germline CDR1 is SNHLY and CDR2 FYNNEI. V lost 5 bases and J lost 8; bases outside the gene matches: 5. CDR3 length equals 14 residues. The CDR3 DNA reads TGTGCCAGCAGTACCGGACAGGGTCATTCACCCCTCCACTTT. It encodes CASSTGQGHSPLHF. Full variable domain (outside the CDR3, taken from reference TRBV2 and TRBJ1-6): EPEVTQTPSHQVTQMGQEVILRCVPISNHLYFYWYRQILGQKVEFLVSFYNNEISEKSEIFDDQFSVERPDGSNFTLKIRSTKLEDSAMYFCASSTGQGHSPLHFGNGTRLTVT.

The chain combines TRBV5-1 with TRBJ1-2, with D unclear. Germline V gives CDR1 SGHRS, CDR2 YFSETQ. The CDR3 loop spans 14 amino acids. Trimming took 0 bases from V and 2 from J, leaving 8 bases between them. CDR3 sequence (DNA): TGCGCCAGCAGCTTGGTACCAGTCAACTATGGCTACACCTTC. This translates into CASSLVPVNYGYTF.

The V call is TRBV19, the J call TRBJ2-7, with 11 bases matching TRBD1. The germline CDR1 and CDR2 sequences are LNHDA and SQIVND (reference sequence). CDR3 size: 16 residues. V trimming: 5 bases; J trimming: 4 bases; junction bases outside the gene matches: 10. The CDR3 here is CASSSDGTGGRYEQYF. The CDR3 DNA reads as TGTGCCAGTAGTTCCGACGGGACAGGGGGTAGGTACGAGCAGTACTTC.

This chain's CDR3 is CASRPEGLSLYGYTF. The CDR3 DNA follows: TGTGCCAGCAGACCCGAGGGACTGAGCCTCTATGGCTACACCTTC. The chain links TRBV28 to TRBJ1-2; tentatively, D is TRBD1 (5 bases). The germline gives CDR1 MDHEN, CDR2 SYDVKM. The CDR3 has 15 residues. Trimming shortened V by 6 bases and J by 4 bases, and 18 bases separated the two germline ends.

The chain employs TRBV30 and TRBJ1-1; D is perhaps TRBD1 (6 bases). Deletions cut 3 bases from V and 6 bases from J, with 17 bases between. Germline assignment: CDR1 GTSNPN and CDR2 SVGIG (reference sequence). This CDR3 comprises 14 residues. The CDR3 spells CAWRSQGRFAEAFF. The CDR3, as DNA: TGTGCCTGGAGGTCTCAGGGGCGGTTTGCTGAAGCTTTCTTT.

The chain has TRBV27 and TRBJ2-7; the match to TRBD1 covers 11 bases. V was pared by 0 bases and J by 7 bases, with 17 bases of the junction left unmatched. CDR3 length: 19 amino acids. Germline CDR1 is MNHEY and CDR2 is SMNVEV (reference sequence). The CDR3 protein is CASSLSGGQGAGRYGEQYF. CDR3 in DNA: TGTGCCAGCAGTTTATCGGGCGGACAGGGGGCGGGCCGATACGGGGAGCAGTACTTC.

V gene TRBV5-4 combines with J gene TRBJ2-1, with TRBD1 matching 10 bases. The CDR3 sequence is 15 residues long. The germline V gene has CDR1 SGHNT and CDR2 YYREEE (reference sequence). Trimming removed 4 bases from V and 7 bases from J; junction bases left unmatched: 8. The CDR3 DNA reads TGTGCCAGCAGCCCATTGACAGGGGGCGGGAATGAGCAGTTCTTC. Protein product: CASSPLTGGGNEQFF.

The chain carries TRBV7-2 and TRBJ2-2, with D possibly TRBD2 on 5 matching bases. V gave up 5 bases and J gave up 0 bases, with 10 bases separating them. CDR3 length: 15 residues. Germline lookup yields CDR1 SGHTA and CDR2 FQGNSA. This CDR3 reads CASSQDSSNTGELFF. CDR3 bases: TGTGCCAGCAGCCAGGACTCCTCGAACACCGGGGAGCTGTTTTTT.

This rearrangement joins TRBV5-6 to TRBJ2-5; tentatively, D is TRBD2 (5 bases). This CDR3 is built from 13 residues. The V end was cut by 0 bases, the J end by 5 bases, with 8 bases between. CDR1 and CDR2 (germline): SGHDT, YYEEEE. The CDR3 DNA reads TGTGCCAGCAGCTTGGGGTCGGGGGAGACCCAGTACTTC. It is translated as CASSLGSGETQYF. The variable domain in full, with the rest retrieved from reference TRBV5-6 and TRBJ2-5, is DAGVTQSPTHLIKTRGQQVTLRCSPKSGHDTVSWYQQALGQGPQFIFQYYEEEERQRGNFPDRFSGHQFPNYSSELNVNALLLGDSALYLCASSLGSGETQYFGPGTRLLVL.

The chain combines TRBV19 with TRBJ2-1, with TRBD2 matching 8 bases. The CDR3 extends over 18 amino acids. V dropped 4 bases and J dropped 0; count of bases not matched to a gene: 11. The germline gives CDR1 LNHDA, CDR2 SQIVND (reference sequence). The CDR3 spells CASSTRLAGGSSYNEQFF. The CDR3, as DNA: TGTGCCAGTAGTACCCGCTTGGCGGGGGGTAGCTCCTACAATGAGCAGTTCTTC. The entire variable domain, with the rest obtained from reference TRBV19 and TRBJ2-1, is as follows: DGGITQSPKYLFRKEGQNVTLSCEQNLNHDAMYWYRQDPGQGLRLIYYSQIVNDFQKGDIAEGYSVSREKKESFPLTVTSAQKNPTAFYLCASSTRLAGGSSYNEQFFGPGTRLTVL.

This clone has only one observation. This sequence joins TRBV5-4 and TRBJ1-1, with TRBD1 as a possible D gene (5 bases). The CDR3 is 16 residues long. V was cut by 0 bases and J by 1 base, with 13 bases left in between. Germline lookup yields CDR1 SGHNT and CDR2 YYREEE (reference sequence). CDR3: CASSLGGVGANTEAFF. The DNA of the CDR3 is TGTGCCAGCAGCTTGGGTGGAGTAGGGGCGAACACTGAAGCTTTCTTT.